This T cell receptor beta chain was documented in a study of T cells expressing NK-cell markers. On the study more broadly: Sorted CD3+CD56+NKG2C+, CD3+CD56+NKG2C- and CD3+CD56-NKG2C+ T-cell subsets were beta-chain profiled.

The CDR3 spans 14 residues. The germline CDR1 and CDR2 sequences are DFQATT and SNEGSKA (reference sequence). Regarding the study as a whole: One observes that, in several donors, these clonotypes were also the leading ones within the CD3+CD56-NKG2C+ fraction. In a group of several donors, dominant NKG2C+ clonotypes represented about 1.0-7.5% of CD8+ T cells.

Points on this clonotype: Its cognate antigen is unknown.

Reanalyzing the 5' RACE reads, TCRdb keeps one entry per CDR3 protein, without DNA. The sample table includes 450,000 to 600,000 distinct CDR3 sequences. This receptor was taken from a man aged 18 to 29 in good health. Specimen: blood T cells: a sorted CD56 or NKG2C T cell subset, CD4+ or CD8+ T cells, or bulk PBMC T cells (not recorded which). The chain couples TRBV20-1 to TRBJ2-5. CDR3 protein: CSARDATTSETQYF.